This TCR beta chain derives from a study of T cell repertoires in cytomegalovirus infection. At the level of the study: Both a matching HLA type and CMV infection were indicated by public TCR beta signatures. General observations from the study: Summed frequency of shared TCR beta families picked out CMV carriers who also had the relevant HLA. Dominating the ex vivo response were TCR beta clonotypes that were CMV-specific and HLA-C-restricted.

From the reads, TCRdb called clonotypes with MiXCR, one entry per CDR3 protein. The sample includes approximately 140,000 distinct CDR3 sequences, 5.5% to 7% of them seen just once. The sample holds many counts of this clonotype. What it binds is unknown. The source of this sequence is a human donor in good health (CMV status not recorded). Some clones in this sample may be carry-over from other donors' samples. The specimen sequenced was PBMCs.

CDR3 loop: CASNVGDREEETQYF. In DNA form, the CDR3 reads TGTGCCAGCAACGTTGGGGACAGGGAAGAAGAGACCCAGTACTTC. This rearrangement joins TRBV7-9 to TRBJ2-5; TRBD1 aligns across 9 bases. The CDR3 runs 15 residues. The J segment lost 3 bases and the V segment lost 7 bases, leaving 9 bases of the junction unmatched. In germline, CDR1 is SEHNR, CDR2 FQNEAQ (reference sequence). The full variable domain, its missing parts supplied by reference TRBV7-9 and TRBJ2-5, is DTGVSQNPRHKITKRGQNVTFRCDPISEHNRLYWYRQTLGQGPEFLTYFQNEAQLEKSRLLSDRFSAERPKGSFSTLEIQRTEQGDSAMYLCASNVGDREEETQYFGPGTRLLVL.